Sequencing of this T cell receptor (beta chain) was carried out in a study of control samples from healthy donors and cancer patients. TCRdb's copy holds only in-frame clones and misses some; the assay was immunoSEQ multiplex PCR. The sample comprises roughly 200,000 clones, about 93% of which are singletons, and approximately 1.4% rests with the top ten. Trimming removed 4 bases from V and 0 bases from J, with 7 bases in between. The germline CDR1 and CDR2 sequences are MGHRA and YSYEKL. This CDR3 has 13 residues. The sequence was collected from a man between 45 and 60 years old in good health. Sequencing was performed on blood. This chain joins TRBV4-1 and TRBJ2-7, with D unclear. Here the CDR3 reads CASSPQVSYEQYF. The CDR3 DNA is TGCGCCAGCAGCCCGCAGGTCTCCTACGAGCAGTACTTC.